The rows below give T cell receptor beta chains drawn from one sample of a study of blood T cell repertoires in COVID-19. Assay used: immunoSEQ multiplex PCR; TCRdb lists only in-frame clones, some missing. The repertoire has about 130,000 clones, roughly four fifths of them found once; the top ten carry around 5.2%. The sequencing input was peripheral blood. The receptors were gathered from a man aged 55 to 70 with acute or convalescent COVID-19. Each CDR3 is given with its conserved first and last residue. The order of the fields is V gene, clone size, J gene, CDR3 length, D gene, CDR3 protein, CDR3 DNA. D genes are given only for firm matches. For some rows the clone size is stated as once, few or many, or as a class when expanded; others skip it.

TRBV24-1,NA,TRBJ2-5,15,NA,CATSTTRTKGETQYF,TGTGCCACCAGTACAACCCGCACTAAGGGGGAGACCCAGTACTTC
TRBV7-9,NA,TRBJ2-7,13,NA,CASSLTVTYEQYF,TGTGCCAGCAGCTTAACAGTAACCTACGAGCAGTACTTC
TRBV12-5,NA,TRBJ2-5,13,NA,CASGLWGDETQYF,TGTGCTAGTGGTTTATGGGGAGATGAGACCCAGTACTTC
TRBV2,NA,TRBJ1-2,13,TRBD1,CASSVTGGLGYTF,TGTGCCAGCAGTGTGACAGGGGGCCTAGGCTACACCTTC
TRBV6-5,NA,TRBJ1-6,15,NA,CASDNRQTYNSPLHF,TGTGCCAGCGATAACAGGCAAACATATAATTCACCCCTCCACTTT
TRBV4-1,NA,TRBJ2-5,14,TRBD1,CASSRGQGYETQYF,TGCGCCAGCAGTAGGGGACAGGGGTACGAGACCCAGTACTTC
TRBV2,NA,TRBJ1-5,15,NA,CASSPGRERSQPQHF,TGTGCCAGCAGTCCCGGGAGGGAACGGAGTCAGCCCCAGCATTTT
TRBV2,NA,TRBJ2-7,13,NA,CASSGPGGRKQYF,TGTGCCAGCAGTGGGCCAGGGGGGCGAAAGCAGTACTTC
TRBV19,NA,TRBJ2-7,18,TRBD2,CASSRHQREAAYSYEQYF,TGTGCCAGTAGTAGACATCAGCGGGAGGCCGCTTACTCCTACGAGCAGTACTTC
TRBV2,NA,TRBJ1-4,14,TRBD1,CASSSRQGFEKLFF,TGTGCCAGCAGTTCCAGACAGGGGTTTGAAAAACTGTTTTTT
TRBV19,NA,TRBJ1-1,14,TRBD1,CASISGTGNTEAFF,TGTGCCAGTATATCCGGGACAGGGAACACTGAAGCTTTCTTT
TRBV9,NA,TRBJ1-4,15,TRBD1,CASSVRTGGGEKLFF,TGTGCCAGCAGCGTACGAACAGGGGGAGGTGAAAAACTGTTTTTT
TRBV7-3,NA,TRBJ2-1,15,NA,CASSFQTPGKTEQFF,TGTGCCAGCAGCTTTCAGACCCCAGGGAAAACTGAGCAGTTCTTC
TRBV19,NA,TRBJ1-4,18,TRBD1,CASSSTGVRSSKGEKLFF,TGTGCCAGTAGTTCCACAGGGGTGCGAAGTTCGAAGGGTGAAAAACTGTTTTTT
TRBV5-6,NA,TRBJ2-5,13,TRBD1,CASSPGTEETQYF,TGTGCCAGCAGCCCCGGGACAGAAGAGACCCAGTACTTC
TRBV2,NA,TRBJ2-7,13,NA,CASSALSRGEQYF,TGTGCCAGCAGTGCCCTGTCTCGGGGCGAGCAGTACTTC
TRBV19,once,TRBJ1-6,13,TRBD1,CASSNRGNSPLHF,TGTGCCAGTTCTAACAGGGGTAATTCACCCCTCCACTTT
TRBV27,once,TRBJ2-5,14,NA,CASSLLGDQETQYF,TGTGCCAGCAGTTTATTAGGGGATCAGGAGACCCAGTACTTC
TRBV9,NA,TRBJ2-3,15,TRBD2,CASSVGRGGVDTQYF,TGTGCCAGCAGCGTAGGGCGGGGGGGCGTGGATACGCAGTATTTT
TRBV18,NA,TRBJ2-5,16,NA,CASSPPGVGRKETQYF,TGTGCCAGCTCACCGCCGGGGGTAGGGAGGAAAGAGACCCAGTACTTC